A selection of T cell receptor beta chains follows, all from one sample in a study of blood T cell repertoires in COVID-19. Measured with immunoSEQ multiplex PCR; TCRdb has only the in-frame clones, and not every one. The sample includes 250,000 to 300,000 clones, about four fifths seen only once; the top ten take 4.5% to 6%. The sample taken for sequencing was PBMCs or T cells enriched from blood (not recorded which). The receptors come from a man aged 40-49 years who had been exposed to COVID-19. CDR3s leave out the opening cysteine and the closing phenylalanine or tryptophan. Each record gives: V gene, CDR3 protein.

TRBV12-5 | ASGLKGAIGYT
TRBV19 | ASSINRVYLDGYT
TRBV11-2 | ASSLAGSSYNEQF
TRBV24-1 | ATSDESLTSGVGLGTQY
TRBV24-1 | ATSETASTDTQY
TRBV4-1 | ASSLRDTDTQY
TRBV3-1/TRBV3-2 | ASSQAWQGATYEQY
TRBV7-9 | ASSLAAASYEQY
TRBV12-3/TRBV12-4 | ASSWGQVMGGD
TRBV7-2 | ASSLNPPKPRREETQY
TRBV4-2 | ASSQESIYEQY
TRBV3-1/TRBV3-2 | ASSSQSEQGN
TRBV7-8 | ASSGKGLRYEQY
TRBV9 | ASSAQGVSYQETQY
TRBV2 | ASADMFGASPLH
TRBV27 | ASSFSGRGFEKLF
TRBV15 | ATSPPRGEGYT
TRBV19 | ASRISGSSYNEQF
TRBV6-5 | ASSPGGGSSYEQY
TRBV2 | ASAQYPSFV
TRBV5-5 | ASSWSPEGEKLF
TRBV5-5 | ASSGTWGETYTDTQY
TRBV30 | AWRKGLAGGLLRNEQF
TRBV7-2 | ASSYTREETQY
TRBV19 | ASSMGGRREQF
TRBV18 | ASSPRQGNTGELF
TRBV6-5 | ASSYASGGPLH
TRBV4-1 | ASSQADTQY
TRBV6-5 | ASSRDKTNYGYT
TRBV10-2 | ASLAGDLAYEQY
TRBV7-8 | ASSKSLVGGPSFEQF
TRBV10-3 | AIRSGTGEPGANVLT
TRBV3-1/TRBV3-2 | ASSHSGGSLMNTEAF
TRBV7-3 | ASRLAGGPYNEQF
TRBV9 | ASSLGTVTSTDTQY
TRBV2 | ASSPSGELF
TRBV27 | ASSPRGGSSYNEQF
TRBV7-9 | ASRHRRGFTDTQY
TRBV11-3 | ASSLVPPGLPYEQY
TRBV6-2/TRBV6-3 | ASSPEAPLTTQY
TRBV5-1 | ASSLQASNYGYT
TRBV6-4 | ASSESSEDEQY
TRBV7-3 | ASSLGLPGYYEQY
TRBV24-1 | ATRRGLAGNNEQF
TRBV5-6 | ASSLTSGSYNEQF
TRBV27 | ASSQQGSNEQF